This passage covers 2 T cell receptor beta chains from one sample sequenced in a study of CD8 T cells in ankylosing spondylitis. Via MiXCR, TCRdb re-called the 5' RACE reads, giving one row per CDR3 protein. In the table there are about 250,000 distinct CDR3 sequences, around 8% of which are singletons. Sequences were obtained from blood, either unsorted or a sorted T cell fraction (not recorded which). The source is a female donor with ankylosing spondylitis or in good health (not recorded which).

At least ten counts were recorded for this clonotype. The chain joins TRBV20-1 to TRBJ1-2, with D unclear. Germline V gives CDR1 DFQATT, CDR2 SNEGSKA (reference sequence). V shed 6 bases and J shed 0 bases, with 8 bases lying between them. This CDR3 comprises 12 residues. This chain's CDR3 is CSALQANYGYTF. In DNA form, the CDR3 reads TGCAGTGCACTGCAAGCTAACTATGGCTACACCTTC.

This clonotype was found many times. V usage is TRBV12-3 or TRBV12-4 and J usage is TRBJ2-7; TRBD1 matches 9 bases. Trimming cost V 5 bases and J 4 bases; bases outside gene matches: 9. This CDR3 is built from 15 residues. In DNA form, the CDR3 reads TGTGCCAGCAGTCGGGGACAGGGAATAGTTTACGAGCAGTACTTC. This codes for CASSRGQGIVYEQYF.